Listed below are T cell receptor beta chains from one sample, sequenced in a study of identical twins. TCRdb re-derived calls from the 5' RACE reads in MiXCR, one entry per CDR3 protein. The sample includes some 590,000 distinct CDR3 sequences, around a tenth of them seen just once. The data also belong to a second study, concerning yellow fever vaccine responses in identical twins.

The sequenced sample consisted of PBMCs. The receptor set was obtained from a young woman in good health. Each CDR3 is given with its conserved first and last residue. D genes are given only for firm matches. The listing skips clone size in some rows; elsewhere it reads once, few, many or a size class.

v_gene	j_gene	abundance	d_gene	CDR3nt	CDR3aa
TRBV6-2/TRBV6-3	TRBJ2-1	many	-	TGTGCCAGCAGTTACTCCACGGGGGGCCGCGGCAATGAGCAGTTCTTC	CASSYSTGGRGNEQFF
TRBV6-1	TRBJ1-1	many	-	TGTGCCAGCACCACAGGCGTCATGAACACTGAAGCTTTCTTT	CASTTGVMNTEAFF
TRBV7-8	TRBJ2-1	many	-	TGTGCCAGCAGCTTAAGGGCAGACAATGAGCAGTTCTTC	CASSLRADNEQFF
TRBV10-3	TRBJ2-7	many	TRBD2	TGTGCCATCAGTGGGAAGCGGGGGAGCTCCTACGAGCAGTACTTC	CAISGKRGSSYEQYF
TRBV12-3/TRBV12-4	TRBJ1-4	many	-	TGTGCCAGCAGTTTCCTCCAGAATGAAAAACTGTTTTTT	CASSFLQNEKLFF
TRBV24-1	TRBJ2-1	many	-	TGTGCCACCGAGAGCTCCTACAATGAGCAGTTCTTC	CATESSYNEQFF
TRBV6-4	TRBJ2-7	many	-	TGTGCCAGCAGTGACTTTAGTTGCGTCTCCTACGAGCAGTACTTC	CASSDFSCVSYEQYF
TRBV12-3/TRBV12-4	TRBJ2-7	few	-	TGTGCCAGCATGACCCTCCGACGGGGCCACTACGAGCAGTACTTC	CASMTLRRGHYEQYF
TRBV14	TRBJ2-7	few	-	TGTGCCAGCAGCCAAACCGGGACAAGGGACTACGAGCAGTACTTC	CASSQTGTRDYEQYF
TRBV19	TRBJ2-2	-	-	TGTGCCAGTAGTATTAGCTCCGGGGGGCAGATGGAGCTGTTTTTT	CASSISSGGQMELFF
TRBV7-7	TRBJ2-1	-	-	TGTGCTAGCAGCTTCGGGGCGAGCCCCTACAATGAGCAGTTCTTC	CASSFGASPYNEQFF
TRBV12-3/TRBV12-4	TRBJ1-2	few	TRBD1	TGTGCCAGCAGTTTCGGACAGGGGGCGCGTAGCTACTATGGCTACACCTTC	CASSFGQGARSYYGYTF
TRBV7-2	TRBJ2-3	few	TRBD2	TGTGTCTCGCGGGAGGACTTCTCTAGCACAGATACGCAGTATTTT	CVSREDFSSTDTQYF
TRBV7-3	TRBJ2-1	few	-	TGTGCCAGCAGCTGGGGCGGAGGTGAGCAGTTCTTC	CASSWGGGEQFF
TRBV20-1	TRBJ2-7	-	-	TGCAGTGCTAAAGTCCTCAATTTTTACGAGCAGTACTTC	CSAKVLNFYEQYF
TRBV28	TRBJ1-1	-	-	TGTGCCAGCAGCTCTAGTAGGGGTACAGGGCTGAACACTGAAGCTTTCTTT	CASSSSRGTGLNTEAFF
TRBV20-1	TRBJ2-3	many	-	TGCAGTGCTAGAGGGGTTTATGGCACAGATACGCAGTATTTT	CSARGVYGTDTQYF
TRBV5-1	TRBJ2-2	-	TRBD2	TGCGCCAGCAGTCCTAGCGGGATGGCCGGGGAGCTGTTTTTT	CASSPSGMAGELFF
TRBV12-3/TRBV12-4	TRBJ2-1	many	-	TGTGCCAGCAGGGACCTGGCCAGTGAGCAGTTCTTC	CASRDLASEQFF
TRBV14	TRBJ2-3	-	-	TGTGCCAGCAGCCAAGAGGTCACCACAGATACGCAGTATTTT	CASSQEVTTDTQYF
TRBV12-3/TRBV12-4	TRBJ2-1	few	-	TGTGCCAGCCAACTCTGGGTAGTCGATGAGCAGTTCTTC	CASQLWVVDEQFF
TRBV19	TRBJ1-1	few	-	TGTGCCAGTAGTATGGGAATTGTTGACAGAGGAACTGAAGCTTTCTTT	CASSMGIVDRGTEAFF
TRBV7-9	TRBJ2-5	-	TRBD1	TGTGCCAGCAGACCCTCAGGGGGCGAAGAGACCCAGTACTTC	CASRPSGGEETQYF
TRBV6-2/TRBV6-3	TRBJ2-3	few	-	TGTGCCAGCAGTTATCGTGGAGAATCGGATACGCAGTATTTT	CASSYRGESDTQYF
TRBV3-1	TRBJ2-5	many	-	TGTGCCAGCAGGCAGGCTGAGTCTTCGGCCCAGTACTTC	CASRQAESSAQYF
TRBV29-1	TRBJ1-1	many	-	TGCAGCGTTGTTCCCAGCCTGAACACTGAAGCTTTCTTT	CSVVPSLNTEAFF
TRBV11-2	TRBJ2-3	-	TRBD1	TGTGCCAGCAGCCCAAAGAACAGGGGGCTTCCCACAGATACGCAGTATTTT	CASSPKNRGLPTDTQYF
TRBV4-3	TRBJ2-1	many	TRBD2	TGCGCCAGCAGCCAGGAGCGGGAGTTCCTGCCCAATGAGCAGTTCTTC	CASSQEREFLPNEQFF
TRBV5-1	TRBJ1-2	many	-	TGCGCCAGCAGCTTATGGACTCAGGGAGGTTCGGGTGGCTACACCTTC	CASSLWTQGGSGGYTF
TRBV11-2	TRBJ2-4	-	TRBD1	TGTGCCAGCAGCTTACGACAGGGCCAAACTGCCAAAAACATTCAGTACTTC	CASSLRQGQTAKNIQYF
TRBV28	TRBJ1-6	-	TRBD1	TGTGCCAGCGGTGGGACAGAGGATTCACCCCTCCACTTT	CASGGTEDSPLHF
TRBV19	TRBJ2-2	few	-	TGTGCCAGTAATGACAGGTTATTCGCCGGGGAGCTGTTTTTT	CASNDRLFAGELFF
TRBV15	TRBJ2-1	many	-	TGTGCCACCAACCCGACAGGAAACAATGAGCAGTTCTTC	CATNPTGNNEQFF
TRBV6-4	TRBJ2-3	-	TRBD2	TGTGCCAGCAGTGACGGGAGGGGTTGGCTGTATTTT	CASSDGRGWLYF
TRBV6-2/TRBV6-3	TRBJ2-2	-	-	TGTGCCAGCAGTTCTTGGGGGGGCCAAAGGGACACCGGGGAGCTGTTTTTT	CASSSWGGQRDTGELFF
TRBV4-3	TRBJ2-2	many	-	TGCGCCAGCAGCCAAGATTTGGGTTCGGCCGGGGAGCTGTTTTTT	CASSQDLGSAGELFF
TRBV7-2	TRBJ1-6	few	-	TGTGCCAGCAGCCTCGCGACTGGGACCCTCCACTTT	CASSLATGTLHF
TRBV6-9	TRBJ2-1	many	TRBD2	TGTGCCAGCAGTTCCACTAGCGGGACCTCGGATGAGCAGTTCTTC	CASSSTSGTSDEQFF
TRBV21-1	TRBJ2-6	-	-	TGTGCCAACGAACAGCCAGTCCTGACTTTC	CANEQPVLTF
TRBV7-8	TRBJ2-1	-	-	TGTGCCAGCAGCGTAGTCGTCCGGACAGATTACAATGAGCAGTTCTTC	CASSVVVRTDYNEQFF
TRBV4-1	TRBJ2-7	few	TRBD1	TGCGCCAGCAGCCAAGAACTTCTTAGGGGACAGTCCTACGAGCAGTACTTC	CASSQELLRGQSYEQYF
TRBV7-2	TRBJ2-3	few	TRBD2	TGTGCCAGCAGCTTAATGAGCGGGGCAGATACGCAGTATTTT	CASSLMSGADTQYF
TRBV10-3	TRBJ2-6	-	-	TGTGCCACTACCGGTCCTGGGGCCAACGTCCTGACTTTC	CATTGPGANVLTF
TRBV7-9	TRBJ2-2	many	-	TGTGCCAGCAGCCCTTCAGGGAACACCGGGGAGCTGTTTTTT	CASSPSGNTGELFF
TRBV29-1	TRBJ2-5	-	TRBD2	TGCAGCGTTGAGAAGCGGGAGTATGGGCAAGAGACCCAGTACTTC	CSVEKREYGQETQYF
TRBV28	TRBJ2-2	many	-	TGTGCCAGCAGTCGTCCGGGACAACCTTTAACCGGGGAGCTGTTTTTT	CASSRPGQPLTGELFF
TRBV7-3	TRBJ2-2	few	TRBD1	TGTGCCAGCAGCCCCCGGACAGGGAAGAGCACCGGGGAGCTGTTTTTT	CASSPRTGKSTGELFF
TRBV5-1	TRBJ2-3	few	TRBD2	TGCGCCAGCAGCTTGATGGGACTAGCGGGAGTCACAAATACGCAGTATTTT	CASSLMGLAGVTNTQYF
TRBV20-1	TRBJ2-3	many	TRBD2	TGCAGTGCCCTCGGCGTGATAGCGGGGAGCACAGATACGCAGTATTTT	CSALGVIAGSTDTQYF